This T cell receptor beta chain derives from a study of T cell repertoires in cytomegalovirus infection. The CDR3 totals 18 residues. The V end was cut by 10 bases, the J end by 1 base, with 26 bases between. The germline V gene encodes CDR1 MDHEN and CDR2 SYDVKM. TCRdb independently ran MiXCR on the reads; one entry per CDR3 protein. Found here are approximately 730,000 distinct CDR3 sequences, 25% to 30% of them singletons; the top ten hold 10% to 15%. Details on this clonotype: Its antigen is undetermined.

The V call is TRBV28, the J call TRBJ2-1; D is perhaps TRBD2 (6 bases). This sequence was found in a human donor in good health (CMV status not recorded). Some clones in this sample may be carry-over from other donors' samples. The sequencing used cultured CD8+ T cells from PBMCs, collected from culture after CMV antigen stimulation. CDR3 region: CATTEGSIGLPSYNEQFF. The CDR3 DNA follows: TGTGCCACGACGGAGGGGAGTATTGGTCTCCCTTCCTACAATGAGCAGTTCTTC.